What follows are 22 T cell receptor beta chains derived from one specimen sequenced in a study of OX40 agonist ivuxolimab in advanced cancers. Some clones are missing from TCRdb's copy, which holds only in-frame ones; the method was immunoSEQ multiplex PCR. The table records about 81,000 clones, roughly 91% of them present only once. Here the sequenced sample was CD4+ or CD8+ T cells sorted from blood, taken in a trial of the OX40 agonist ivuxolimab. These receptors were collected from an adult with an advanced solid tumor such as melanoma, head and neck, liver or kidney cancer.

The rearrangement uses TRBV19 and TRBJ1-2; possible D gene TRBD1, 5 bases. V dropped 5 bases and J dropped 4 bases, with 20 bases sitting between them. CDR3 size: 16 residues. Per germline, CDR1 LNHDA and CDR2 SQIVND (reference sequence). Here the CDR3 reads CASSWDGLSASYGYTF. In DNA form, the CDR3 reads TGTGCCAGTAGTTGGGACGGCCTAAGCGCTAGCTATGGCTACACCTTC.

This clone was picked up one time. This chain joins TRBV5-1 and TRBJ2-7; D is unclear. CDR3 length equals 16 residues. CDR1 and CDR2 from the germline V gene are SGHRS and YFSETQ. V was cut by 4 bases and J by 0 bases, with 17 bases left in between. CDR3 in amino acids: CASSPGLDASSYEQYF. As DNA, the CDR3 is TGCGCCAGCAGCCCGGGCCTAGACGCGAGCTCCTACGAGCAGTACTTC. The whole variable domain, filled in from reference TRBV5-1 and TRBJ2-7, reads KAGVTQTPRYLIKTRGQQVTLSCSPISGHRSVSWYQQTPGQGLQFLFEYFSETQRNKGNFPGRFSGRQFSNSRSEMNVSTLELGDSALYLCASSPGLDASSYEQYFGPGTRLTVT.

The chain joins TRBV19 to TRBJ1-1; D unclear. CDR3 size: 14 residues. Between the trimmed V and J ends, which lost 7 bases and 11 bases, there was a span of 23 bases. CDR1 and CDR2 (germline): LNHDA, SQIVND (reference sequence). The CDR3 spells CASTSWVSGKWAFF. CDR3 sequence (DNA): TGTGCCAGTACCTCCTGGGTGTCGGGTAAGTGGGCTTTCTTT.

This chain uses TRBV9 with TRBJ2-1; 8 nucleotides line up with TRBD2. The CDR3 has 17 amino acids. In germline, CDR1 is SGDLS, CDR2 YYNGEE. V lost 0 bases and J lost 2; bases outside the gene matches: 7. CDR3 loop: CASSVDPSAGAYNEQFF. CDR3 DNA sequence: TGTGCCAGCAGCGTAGATCCCTCAGCGGGAGCCTACAATGAGCAGTTCTTC.

V is TRBV27 and J is TRBJ2-1; D possibly uses TRBD1 or TRBD2 (5 bases each). Per germline, CDR1 MNHEY and CDR2 SMNVEV (reference sequence). Trimming shortened V by 3 bases and J by 7 bases, and 10 bases separated the two germline ends. The CDR3 covers 13 residues. CDR3 sequence reads: CASSFSGRNEQFF. For the CDR3, the DNA is TGTGCCAGCAGTTTCTCAGGGAGAAATGAGCAGTTCTTC.

The chain is built from TRBV7-6 and TRBJ2-7; possibly TRBD1 or TRBD2 for D (5 bases each). The germline V gene encodes CDR1 SGHVS and CDR2 FNYEAQ. The CDR3 is made up of 13 amino acids. The V end was cut by 6 bases, the J end by 4 bases, with 13 bases between. The CDR3 nucleotides are TGTGCCAGCAGACTAGGGGAAGCTTACGAGCAGTACTTC. Its protein product is CASRLGEAYEQYF. Together with reference TRBV7-6 and TRBJ2-7, the CDR3 gives the full variable domain: GAGVSQSPRYKVTKRGQDVALRCDPISGHVSLYWYRQALGQGPEFLTYFNYEAQQDKSGLPNDRFSAERPEGSISTLTIQRTEQRDSAMYRCASRLGEAYEQYFGPGTRLTVT.

This CDR3 is CSAPMDTGELFF. The CDR3 DNA is TGCAGCGCCCCGATGGACACCGGGGAGCTGTTTTTT. V is TRBV29-1 and J is TRBJ2-2; D uncertain. The V end lost 7 bases, the J end lost 3 bases, and 9 bases lay between the germline ends. Looked up from germline, CDR1 is SQVTM and CDR2 is ANQGSEA. This CDR3 has 12 amino acids.

This chain uses TRBV6-1 with TRBJ2-7, with D perhaps TRBD1 or TRBD2 (5 bases each). The germline V gene has CDR1 MNHNS and CDR2 SASEGT. Deletions cut 7 bases from V and 2 bases from J, with 9 bases between. This CDR3 region has 12 residues. The CDR3 nucleotides read TGTGCCAGCAAGCAGGGACCCTACGAGCAGTACTTC. It yields the protein CASKQGPYEQYF.

In DNA form, the CDR3 reads TGCAGCGTTGAGCTTAGGGGACTACTCCAAGAGACCCAGTACTTC. It translates to CSVELRGLLQETQYF. The chain has TRBV29-1 and TRBJ2-5; 7 nucleotides agree with TRBD2. This CDR3 has 15 amino acids. CDR1 and CDR2 (germline): SQVTM, ANQGSEA. Trimming at V came to 3 bases and at J to 1 base, leaving 8 bases not matched to a gene.

The V gene is TRBV7-6, the J gene TRBJ1-4; 8 bases align to TRBD1. Germline trimming cut 7 bases from V and 4 bases from J; bases unmatched to any gene: 11. Germline CDR1 reads SGHVS; CDR2 reads FNYEAQ. CDR3 size: 16 residues. Here the CDR3 DNA reads TGTGCCAGCACATTCGGACAGGGACGTAGTAATGAAAAACTGTTTTTT. Translated, it gives CASTFGQGRSNEKLFF.

The V gene is TRBV4-3, the J gene TRBJ2-7; weak D call: TRBD2 (6 bases). From germline, CDR1 is LGHNA and CDR2 YSLEER. Trimming removed 0 bases from V and 3 bases from J, with 9 bases in between. This CDR3 region has 14 residues. CDR3 sequence reads: CASSQESGVYEQYF. Here the CDR3 DNA reads TGCGCCAGCAGCCAAGAATCGGGGGTCTACGAGCAGTACTTC.

This chain connects TRBV27 to TRBJ2-3, with TRBD1 as a possible D gene (6 bases). The length of the CDR3 is 13 residues. Trimming stripped 7 bases from V and 3 bases from J, with 11 bases between. Germline CDR1 and CDR2: MNHEY and SMNVEV (reference sequence). This CDR3 is CASNRVGTDTQYF. The CDR3 nucleotides read TGTGCCAGCAACAGGGTCGGAACAGATACGCAGTATTTT.

The rearrangement joins TRBV4-3 to TRBJ1-2, with 8 bases that match TRBD1. V gave up 0 bases and J gave up 3 bases; unmatched junction bases: 6. In germline, CDR1 is LGHNA, CDR2 YSLEER. The CDR3 has 16 amino acids. This CDR3 is CASSQDSQTGDYGYTF. The CDR3 DNA is TGCGCCAGCAGCCAAGACTCGCAGACAGGGGACTATGGCTACACCTTC.

The chain employs TRBV29-1 and TRBJ2-3; perhaps TRBD2 as D (5 bases). The CDR3 has 12 residues. Germline-derived CDR1 and CDR2 are SQVTM and ANQGSEA. Trimming shortened V by 5 bases and J by 2 bases, and 8 bases separated the two germline ends. CDR3: CSVQRPTDTQYF. DNA of the CDR3: TGCAGCGTTCAGCGGCCCACAGATACGCAGTATTTT.

The rearrangement joins TRBV4-2 to TRBJ2-2; D unresolved. Germline V CDR1 and CDR2: LGHNA, YNFKEQ. The CDR3 is 12 amino acids. V lost 3 bases to trimming and J lost 8 bases, with 7 bases between them. CDR3 in DNA: TGTGCCAGCAGCCACAAATCAGGGGAGCTGTTTTTT. This translates into CASSHKSGELFF.

This chain links TRBV4-1 with TRBJ2-7; 8 bases agree with TRBD2. Germline V gene sequence: CDR1 MGHRA, CDR2 YSYEKL. The CDR3 consists of 17 residues. Germline trimming cut 1 base from V and 0 bases from J; bases unmatched to any gene: 8. CDR3 DNA sequence: TGCGCCAGCAGCCAAGTAAGTGGCGGGAGGCTCTCCTACGAGCAGTACTTC. It yields the protein CASSQVSGGRLSYEQYF.

The genes are TRBV28 and TRBJ2-6; D unclear. The CDR3 consists of 15 residues. V dropped 6 bases and J dropped 0 bases, with 9 bases sitting between them. Per germline, CDR1 MDHEN and CDR2 SYDVKM. CDR3 residues: CASSPRVSGANVLTF. The CDR3 DNA sequence: TGTGCCAGCAGCCCCCGGGTCTCTGGGGCCAACGTCCTGACTTTC.

The gene calls are TRBV29-1 and TRBJ1-4, with TRBD1 matching over 9 bases. The V and J ends lost 6 bases and 3 bases, in that order; junction bases with no gene match: 2. This CDR3 comprises 13 residues. CDR1 SQVTM and CDR2 ANQGSEA come from the germline V gene. CDR3 coding DNA: TGCAGCGTGCGGACAGGGGCTAATGAAAAACTGTTTTTT. It codes for CSVRTGANEKLFF. Full variable domain (outside the CDR3, taken from reference TRBV29-1 and TRBJ1-4): SAVISQKPSRDICQRGTSLTIQCQVDSQVTMMFWYRQQPGQSLTLIATANQGSEATYESGFVIDKFPISRPNLTFSTLTVSNMSPEDSSIYLCSVRTGANEKLFFGSGTQLSVL.

The genes are TRBV6-5 and TRBJ1-2; D unclear. The CDR3 extends over 15 amino acids. Germline V lookup: CDR1 MNHEY, CDR2 SVGAGI. The ends were cut back, 0 bases at V and 0 bases at J, with 8 bases in the middle. The CDR3: CASSYSPASNYGYTF. The CDR3 bases are TGTGCCAGCAGTTACTCTCCGGCATCTAACTATGGCTACACCTTC.

The chain employs TRBV6-6 and TRBJ1-1; possibly TRBD1 for D (5 bases). The CDR3 spans 16 residues. V gave up 0 bases and J gave up 2 bases, with 13 bases separating them. Germline V gene data show CDR1 as MNHNY and CDR2 as SVGAGI (reference sequence). CDR3: CASSYSTRTPNTEAFF. For the CDR3, the DNA is TGTGCCAGCAGTTACTCGACCCGGACACCCAACACTGAAGCTTTCTTT.

The V and J genes are TRBV15 and TRBJ2-2, with D perhaps matching TRBD1 or TRBD2 (7 bases each). V was clipped by 0 bases and J by 7 bases, with 21 bases between them. This CDR3 region has 18 residues. Germline assignment: CDR1 LNHNV and CDR2 YYDKDF (reference sequence). CDR3 coding DNA: TGTGCCACCAGCAGAGATGGAAGGGGAGGGGGCACAAGCGGGGAGCTGTTTTTT. Its translation: CATSRDGRGGGTSGELFF.

The CDR3 region is CASSEGKGQYNEQFF. CDR3 DNA: TGTGCCAGCAGTGAAGGGAAGGGTCAATACAATGAGCAGTTCTTC. The rearrangement uses TRBV2 and TRBJ2-1, with unresolved D. The germline V and J ends were trimmed by 1 base and 4 bases, with 11 bases remaining between them. CDR3 size: 15 residues. Per the germline V gene, CDR1 is SNHLY and CDR2 is FYNNEI.